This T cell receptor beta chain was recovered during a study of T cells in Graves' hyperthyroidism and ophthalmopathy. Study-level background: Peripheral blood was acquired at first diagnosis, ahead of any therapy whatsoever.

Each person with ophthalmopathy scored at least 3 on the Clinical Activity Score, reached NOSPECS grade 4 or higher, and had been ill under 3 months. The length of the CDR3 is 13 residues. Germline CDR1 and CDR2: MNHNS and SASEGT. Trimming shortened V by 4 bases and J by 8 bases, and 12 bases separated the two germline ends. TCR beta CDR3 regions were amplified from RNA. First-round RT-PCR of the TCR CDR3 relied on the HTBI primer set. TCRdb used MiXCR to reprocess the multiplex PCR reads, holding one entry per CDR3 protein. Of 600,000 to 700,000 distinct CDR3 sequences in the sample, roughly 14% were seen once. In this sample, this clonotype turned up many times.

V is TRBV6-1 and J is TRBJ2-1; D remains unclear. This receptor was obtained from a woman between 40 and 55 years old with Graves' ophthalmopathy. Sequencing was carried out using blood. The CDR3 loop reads CASSGGDPHEQFF. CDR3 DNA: TGTGCCAGCAGTGGGGGTGACCCACATGAGCAGTTCTTC.